The rows below give T cell receptor beta chains drawn from one sample of a study of T cell repertoires in cytomegalovirus infection. These receptors have no identified antigens. TCRdb re-called the reads with MiXCR, one entry per CDR3 protein. The top ten hold about 14% of the sample, which has approximately 1,000,000 distinct CDR3 sequences, around a third seen once. The input for sequencing was cultured CD8+ T cells from PBMCs, taken from culture after CMV antigen stimulation. These receptors originate from a human donor in good health (CMV status not recorded). Some clones in this sample may be carry-over from other donors' samples. Each CDR3 is given with its conserved first and last residue. D genes are given only for firm matches. Only part of the rows carry a size: once, few, many, or a class if the clone is expanded.

abundance,d_gene,j_gene,v_gene,CDR3nt,CDR3aa
many,.,TRBJ2-1,TRBV11-3,TGTGCCAGCAGCTTAGGGGTGACCTCCTACAATGAGCAGTTCTTC,CASSLGVTSYNEQFF
.,TRBD1,TRBJ1-2,TRBV6-5,TGTGCCAGCAGTTACGGGACAGGGGGAATTAACTATGGCTACACCTTC,CASSYGTGGINYGYTF
many,.,TRBJ2-7,TRBV10-1,TGTGCCAGCAGTGAGAGCTCCTACGAGCAGTACTTC,CASSESSYEQYF
.,.,TRBJ2-2,TRBV6-1,TGTGCCATCCCAGGGGGGACCCCCGGGGAGCTGTTTTTT,CAIPGGTPGELFF
many,TRBD1,TRBJ1-2,TRBV7-6,TGTGCCAGCAGCTTAGCTTACACAGGGGAAGCTAACTATGGCTACACCTTC,CASSLAYTGEANYGYTF
.,.,TRBJ1-5,TRBV2,TGTGCCAGCAGTGAGGAGGGGCAGGGGATCAGTCAGCCCCAGCATTTT,CASSEEGQGISQPQHF
few,TRBD1,TRBJ1-2,TRBV12-3/TRBV12-4,TGTGCCAGCAGTTTAGTTCAGGGGGGCTCCGGCTACACCTTC,CASSLVQGGSGYTF
many,TRBD1,TRBJ2-1,TRBV7-6,TGTGCCAGCAGCCGGACAGGGTTCAATGAGCAGTTCTTC,CASSRTGFNEQFF
few,.,TRBJ2-6,TRBV4-3,TGCGCCAGCAGCCAAGAAGGGGCGCAGGGGGCCAACGTCCTGACTTTC,CASSQEGAQGANVLTF
few,TRBD1,TRBJ2-2,TRBV7-9,TGTGCCAGCAGAGGACAGGCCGCGAACACCGGGGAGCTGTTTTTT,CASRGQAANTGELFF
.,TRBD2,TRBJ2-1,TRBV7-4,TGTGCCAGCAGCCCTTTAGCGGGGTGGGGGTACAATGAGCAGTTCTTC,CASSPLAGWGYNEQFF
few,.,TRBJ2-1,TRBV19,TGTGCCAGTTGTGACAACTACAATGAGCAGTTCTTC,CASCDNYNEQFF
.,.,TRBJ1-1,TRBV19,TGTGCCAGTAGTATAGATCTCGGGGTTTACACTGAAGCTTTCTTT,CASSIDLGVYTEAFF
few,.,TRBJ2-1,TRBV27,TGTGCCAGCAGTGGGGACTCCGTCAGGGAGCAGTTCTTC,CASSGDSVREQFF
.,TRBD1,TRBJ1-2,TRBV3-1,TGTGCCAGCAGCCAGCAGGGGGGATTTGGTGGCTACACCTTC,CASSQQGGFGGYTF
.,.,TRBJ2-1,TRBV7-8,TGTGCCAGCAGCGAACCGGGCCTAGGGCCCCTATACAATGAGCAGTTCTTC,CASSEPGLGPLYNEQFF
.,.,TRBJ1-1,TRBV27,TGTGCCAGCAGTGGGCCGGGGGGGCTTGAAGCTTTCTTT,CASSGPGGLEAFF
once,.,TRBJ2-1,TRBV6-1,TGTGCCAGCAGTGAAGGTCAAGGGGCTCGCTACAATGAGCAGTTCTTC,CASSEGQGARYNEQFF
.,.,TRBJ2-2,TRBV6-2/TRBV6-3,TGTGCCATCTACTTCGCGGGGGAGCTGTTTTTT,CAIYFAGELFF
few,TRBD1,TRBJ1-3,TRBV5-1,TGCGCCAGCAGTTCGACAGGGGGAGGAAACACCATATATTTT,CASSSTGGGNTIYF
many,.,TRBJ2-7,TRBV7-9,TGTGCCAGCAGCTTAGAAGGCGCCCCCGGGATCGCGAGCTACGACTACGAGCAGTACTTC,CASSLEGAPGIASYDYEQYF
many,.,TRBJ2-2,TRBV6-1,TGTGCCAGCAGAATTCAGGGAGATAACACCGGGGAGCTGTTTTTT,CASRIQGDNTGELFF
many,.,TRBJ2-4,TRBV7-8,TGTGCCAGCAGCTTAGCGTCCGCGGCCATAGAAAAAAAAAACATTCAGTACTTC,CASSLASAAIEKKNIQYF
.,.,TRBJ1-5,TRBV24-1,TGTGCCACCAGTCCGGCAGGGAGACAGCCCCAGCATTTT,CATSPAGRQPQHF
.,.,TRBJ1-2,TRBV6-1,TGTGCCAGCAGTGAAGCGTTCGGGCAGGAAGGCTACACCTTC,CASSEAFGQEGYTF
few,TRBD1,TRBJ2-1,TRBV5-1,TGCGCCAGCAGCTCGGAGACAGGGGGCGCTTTGGACAATGAGCAGTTCTTC,CASSSETGGALDNEQFF
.,TRBD1,TRBJ1-2,TRBV4-1,TGTGCCAGCAGCCAAGCCAGGGGGAACTATGGCTACACCTTC,CASSQARGNYGYTF
many,TRBD2,TRBJ2-3,TRBV7-9,TGTGCCAGCAGCTTAAGACTAGCGGGAACAGATACGCAGTATTTT,CASSLRLAGTDTQYF
few,.,TRBJ2-1,TRBV20-1,TGCAGTGCTAGAGAGGGGTATCGGGCCAATGAGCAGTTCTTC,CSAREGYRANEQFF
.,TRBD1,TRBJ2-7,TRBV27,TGTGCCAGCAGTTTGAGGGGGCACTACACCTACGAGCAGTACTTC,CASSLRGHYTYEQYF
few,.,TRBJ2-1,TRBV4-2,TGTGCCAGCAGCCAGGGCCTCGGGACGACCGGGAATGAGCAGTTCTTC,CASSQGLGTTGNEQFF
many,TRBD1,TRBJ1-4,TRBV7-6,TGTGCCAGCAGCTTAGCGTTCGGGACAGGGATTGAAAAACTGTTTTTT,CASSLAFGTGIEKLFF
.,.,TRBJ1-2,TRBV27,TGTGCCAACAGTTGGGGGGGTATGCACTATGGCTACACCTTC,CANSWGGMHYGYTF
few,.,TRBJ2-5,TRBV7-9,TGTGCCAGCAGCACCAGACAGGACCCTAAAGAGACCCAGTACTTC,CASSTRQDPKETQYF
.,TRBD1,TRBJ1-2,TRBV6-6,TGTGCCAGCAGTATCTACAGGGGCGGCTACACCTTC,CASSIYRGGYTF